One T cell receptor (beta chain) is described in this entry. Its antigen is not identified. The study ran its PCR with 60 Vbeta and 13 Jbeta primers. Sequencing was performed with immunoSEQ multiplex PCR; in TCRdb, only in-frame clones are kept and a portion is missing. This table holds about 200,000 clones, roughly 85% found once. This specimen belongs to a study of cytomegalovirus exposure and HLA in healthy donors. The overall study: There were approximately 81 million unique TCRs (from HLA-typed donors) in an early data release. Findings of the study overall: Later analysis showed most CMV-associated TCR beta chains appearing HLA-restricted.

This TCR derives from a woman in her forties or fifties in good health and CMV-seronegative. Sequencing was carried out using PBMCs.

This CDR3 reads CASSFPGWTANYGYTF. Here the CDR3 DNA reads TGTGCCAGCAGTTTCCCAGGATGGACTGCTAACTATGGCTACACCTTC. The chain has TRBV28 and TRBJ1-2; no clear D gene. Germline V gives CDR1 MDHEN, CDR2 SYDVKM. The germline V and J ends were trimmed by 3 bases and 0 bases, with 14 bases remaining between them. The CDR3 length is 16 residues.